What follows describes a single T cell receptor beta chain. The CDR3 totals 14 residues. Trimming left V 3 bases short and J 6 bases short, with 9 bases between. From germline, CDR1 is MNHEY and CDR2 SMNVEV (reference sequence). Enrollees, roughly 18 to 89 years old, lived in 24 US areas. This specimen comes from a study of blood T cell repertoires in COVID-19. Authors' analysis steps: For nucleated cells, counts were estimated from reference gene primer amplification. TCRdb's copy holds only in-frame clones and misses some; the assay was immunoSEQ multiplex PCR. V and J calls and clone size follow that table, whereas D and trimming were derived from the DNA. The table has 150,000 or so clones, around 90% seen once.

The receptor comes from a woman in her thirties or forties who had been exposed to COVID-19. The chain employs TRBV27 and TRBJ1-6, with a tentative D call TRBD1 (6 bases). The sequenced material came from PBMCs or T cells enriched from blood (not recorded which). The CDR3, as DNA: TGTGCCAGCAGTTTGGGGGCCCCTAATTCACCCCTCCACTTT. Its protein product is CASSLGAPNSPLHF.